Listed below are T cell receptor beta chains from one sample, sequenced in a study of shared clonotypes between healthy human individuals. Using immunoSEQ multiplex PCR, the repertoire was profiled, and TCRdb retains in-frame clones only, with some absent. The repertoire holds roughly 2.2 million clones, with over 85% as singletons. Sequenced: naive CD4+ T cells from PBMCs. The receptors originated from a man aged 18 to 35 in good health. Some clones in this sample may be carry-over from other donors' samples. Each CDR3 is given with its conserved first and last residue. A D gene is named only where the DNA matches it firmly. Only part of the rows carry a size: once, few, many, or a class if the clone is expanded.

V gene	D gene	clone size	J gene	CDR3 DNA	CDR3 protein
TRBV4-2	TRBD1	.	TRBJ2-3	TGTGCCAGCAGCCAACGACAGGGACGCACAGATACGCAGTATTTT	CASSQRQGRTDTQYF
TRBV28	.	.	TRBJ1-1	TGTGCCAGCAGCTCCCCCACGTTGGTGGGGATGAACACTGAAGCTTTCTTT	CASSSPTLVGMNTEAFF
TRBV6-5	.	.	TRBJ2-5	TGTGCCAGCAGTTACTCGGCAACGGCTCTCCAAGAGACCCAGTACTTC	CASSYSATALQETQYF
TRBV5-6	.	once	TRBJ1-4	TGTGCCAGCATTTACCCCGGCGATGAAAAACTGTTTTTT	CASIYPGDEKLFF
TRBV28	.	.	TRBJ2-1	TGTGCCAGCAGCCCTTTGATCGAGGGCGACAATGAGCAGTTCTTC	CASSPLIEGDNEQFF
TRBV6-1	.	.	TRBJ1-1	TGTGCCAGCAGTGAACAATCAGTCATGAACACTGAAGCTTTCTTT	CASSEQSVMNTEAFF
TRBV28	.	.	TRBJ1-3	TGTGCCAGCAGTGGCCAGCGATTCTCTGGAAACACCATATATTTT	CASSGQRFSGNTIYF
TRBV19	.	.	TRBJ1-1	TGTGCCAGTGCTATTCAGTCGGAGATAAACACTGAAGCTTTCTTT	CASAIQSEINTEAFF
TRBV19	TRBD1	.	TRBJ1-5	TGTGCCAGTAGGGGGACAGGGTTTGACAATCAGCCCCAGCATTTT	CASRGTGFDNQPQHF
TRBV7-6	TRBD2	.	TRBJ2-5	TGTGCCAGCAGCTCCTTGACTAGCGGCCAAGAGACCCAGTACTTC	CASSSLTSGQETQYF
TRBV11-1	.	.	TRBJ2-3	TGTGCCAGCAGCAGGGACCGCTACACAGATACGCAGTATTTT	CASSRDRYTDTQYF
TRBV19	.	.	TRBJ2-5	TGTGCCAGTAGAGTTCTAGGGGAAGAGACCCAGTACTTC	CASRVLGEETQYF
TRBV10-2	.	.	TRBJ1-1	TGCGCCAGTGCCGAGACGGGGAGGACGAACACTGAAGCTTTCTTT	CASAETGRTNTEAFF
TRBV5-1	TRBD2	.	TRBJ2-3	TGCGCCAGCAGCTTACTCCTAGCGGGAGGAGGCACAGATACGCAGTATTTT	CASSLLLAGGGTDTQYF
TRBV18	TRBD2	.	TRBJ2-1	TGTGCCAGCTCACCATCGGGACTACCGCTGGGTGAGCAGTTCTTC	CASSPSGLPLGEQFF
TRBV29-1	.	.	TRBJ2-1	TGCAGCGTCCGGCCTATGAACAGTATCTCCTACAATGAGCAGTTCTTC	CSVRPMNSISYNEQFF
TRBV28	.	.	TRBJ1-5	TGTGCCAGCACCCTAGGGGGGAGCAATCAGCCCCAGCATTTT	CASTLGGSNQPQHF
TRBV28	.	.	TRBJ2-1	TGTGCCAGCAGGCTCGGGACTCTTCGGGGCAATGAGCAGTTCTTC	CASRLGTLRGNEQFF
TRBV6-6	TRBD2	.	TRBJ2-7	TGTGCCAGCAGTTACCCAACCCGGGGGGGCTGGCCCGAGCAGTACTTC	CASSYPTRGGWPEQYF
TRBV5-1	.	.	TRBJ2-1	TGCGCCAGCAGCGGGGACGGAAACTACAATGAGCAGTTCTTC	CASSGDGNYNEQFF
TRBV5-1	.	.	TRBJ2-2	TGCGCCAGCAGCTTGGAACAGGGATCATTTCGTGCCGGGGAGCTGTTTTTT	CASSLEQGSFRAGELFF
TRBV9	.	.	TRBJ2-1	TGTGCCAGCAGGGAAGGGGGTAGCGGATACAATGAGCAGTTCTTC	CASREGGSGYNEQFF
TRBV28	TRBD2	.	TRBJ2-7	TGTGCCAGCGCGCCCGGGAGGACCCCCTACGAGCAGTACTTC	CASAPGRTPYEQYF
TRBV7-9	.	.	TRBJ1-5	TGTGCCAGCAGCTCCGGTTATAGCAATCAGCCCCAGCATTTT	CASSSGYSNQPQHF
TRBV7-3	.	.	TRBJ2-1	TGTGCCAGCAGCCCGGCGGGAAACAATGAGCAGTTCTTC	CASSPAGNNEQFF
TRBV28	.	.	TRBJ2-3	TGTGCCAGCAGTTTAGGGGGCCGAACAGATACGCAGTATTTT	CASSLGGRTDTQYF
TRBV27	.	once	TRBJ1-1	TGTGCCAGCAGTCGACTTCAGCCGGCGAGCACTGAAGCTTTCTTT	CASSRLQPASTEAFF
TRBV4-3	.	.	TRBJ1-4	TGCGCCAGCAGCCAAGTGGCCAGGCGCGCTAATGAAAAACTGTTTTTT	CASSQVARRANEKLFF
TRBV19	.	.	TRBJ1-5	TGTGCCAGTAGTATAGATCTAGGGGGAAATCAGCCCCAGCATTTT	CASSIDLGGNQPQHF
TRBV20-1	.	.	TRBJ1-1	TGCAGTGGAGGGGGGGGTACTGAAGCTTTCTTT	CSGGGGTEAFF
TRBV18	.	.	TRBJ1-2	TGTGCCAGCTCACCGGCGGGACGGCCACCGGATGGCTACACCTTC	CASSPAGRPPDGYTF
TRBV5-1	TRBD2	.	TRBJ2-5	TGCGCCAGCAGCTGGGAGGGTGGGGAGACCCAGTACTTC	CASSWEGGETQYF
TRBV5-1	TRBD2	.	TRBJ2-1	TGCGCCAGCAGCTTGGCCCCCGGGACTAGTTATGAGCAGTTCTTC	CASSLAPGTSYEQFF
TRBV5-7	TRBD1	.	TRBJ1-3	TGTGCCAGCAGCTTGGCCCGTGACAGGGGGCTGGGGGACACCATATATTTT	CASSLARDRGLGDTIYF
TRBV20-1	.	.	TRBJ2-1	TGCAGTGCTGGACGTTACAATGAGCAGTTCTTC	CSAGRYNEQFF
TRBV27	TRBD2	.	TRBJ2-5	TGTGCCAGCAGTCCGAGACTAGCGGGAGCTCGAGAGACCCAGTACTTC	CASSPRLAGARETQYF
TRBV5-1	.	.	TRBJ2-7	TGCGCCAGCAGCGACGGACAGAGGGACGATAAAACTCATTCCTACGAGCAGTACTTC	CASSDGQRDDKTHSYEQYF